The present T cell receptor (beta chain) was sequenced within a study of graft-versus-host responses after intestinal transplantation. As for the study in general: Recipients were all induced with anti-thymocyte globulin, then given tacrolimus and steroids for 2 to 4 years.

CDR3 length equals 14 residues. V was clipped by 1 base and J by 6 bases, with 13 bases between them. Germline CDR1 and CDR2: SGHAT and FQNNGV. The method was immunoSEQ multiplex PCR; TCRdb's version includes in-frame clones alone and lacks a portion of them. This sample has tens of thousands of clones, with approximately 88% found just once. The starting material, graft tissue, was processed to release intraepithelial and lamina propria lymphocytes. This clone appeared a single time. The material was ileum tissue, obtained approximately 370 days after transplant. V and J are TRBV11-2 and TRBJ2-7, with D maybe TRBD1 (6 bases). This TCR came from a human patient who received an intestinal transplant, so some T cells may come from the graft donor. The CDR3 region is CASSLGWEGGEQYF. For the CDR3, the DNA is TGTGCCAGCAGCTTAGGTTGGGAAGGGGGCGAGCAGTACTTC.